These 29 T cell receptor beta chains were sequenced from one sample in a study of shared clonotypes between healthy human individuals. Produced via immunoSEQ multiplex PCR; TCRdb's table is partial and in-frame only. This sample has 2 million to 2.5 million clones, with 92% found just once. The specimen sequenced was naive CD4+ T cells from PBMCs. This sample's subset: CD45RA+ positively selected. These receptors were taken from a young man in good health. Some clones in this sample may be carry-over from other donors' samples.

The rearrangement joins TRBV2 to TRBJ2-1, with D possibly matching TRBD2 (6 bases). CDR3 length: 13 residues. V shed 8 bases and J shed 2 bases, with 10 bases lying between them. From germline, CDR1 is SNHLY and CDR2 FYNNEI. The CDR3 nucleotides are TGTGCCAGCTTTGGCGGGACCTACAATGAGCAGTTCTTC. It codes for CASFGGTYNEQFF.

The genes are TRBV5-1 and TRBJ2-4; 10 nucleotides agree with TRBD1. With 4 bases clipped from V and 6 bases from J, the junction kept 7 bases outside the gene matches. Germline CDR1 reads SGHRS; CDR2 reads YFSETQ. The CDR3 sequence is 15 residues long. The CDR3 sequence: CASSQGTGAGNIQYF. Here the CDR3 DNA reads TGCGCCAGCAGCCAGGGGACAGGGGCTGGAAACATTCAGTACTTC.

This clone has more than one count but fewer than ten. The chain links TRBV25-1 to TRBJ1-5; 7 bases fit TRBD1. The ends lost 4 bases at V and 6 bases at J; junction bases unmatched: 3. Germline CDR1 reads MGHDK; CDR2 reads SYGVNS. The CDR3 is 13 residues long. DNA for the CDR3: TGTGCCAGCAGTGTACAGGGGAGTCAGCCCCAGCATTTT. This translates into CASSVQGSQPQHF.

This rearrangement joins TRBV27 to TRBJ1-1, with 8 bases that match TRBD1. With 6 bases clipped from V and 4 bases from J, the junction kept 13 bases outside the gene matches. CDR1 MNHEY and CDR2 SMNVEV come from the germline V gene (reference sequence). The CDR3 has 16 residues. CDR3 region: CASRSPRDRYGTEAFF. The CDR3 DNA is TGTGCCAGCAGATCTCCCCGGGACAGGTATGGCACTGAAGCTTTCTTT.

This clone came up once. This chain uses TRBV5-1 with TRBJ2-5; D perhaps matches TRBD1 (5 bases). V dropped 0 bases and J dropped 2 bases, with 14 bases sitting between them. Per germline, CDR1 SGHRS and CDR2 YFSETQ. CDR3 length: 16 amino acids. The CDR3 loop reads CASSLGLTRVQETQYF. The DNA for the CDR3 is TGCGCCAGCAGCTTGGGATTAACCAGGGTTCAAGAGACCCAGTACTTC.

The CDR3 is CASRPPPGHDNWAYGYTF. CDR3 DNA sequence: TGTGCCAGCAGACCTCCTCCGGGACATGACAACTGGGCCTATGGCTACACCTTC. This chain joins TRBV28 and TRBJ1-2; tentative D call: TRBD1 (6 bases). The CDR3 has 18 amino acids. Germline values: CDR1 MDHEN, CDR2 SYDVKM. V gave up 6 bases and J gave up 4 bases, with 27 bases separating them.

V is TRBV7-3 and J is TRBJ2-1; D gene unclear. In germline, CDR1 is SGHTA, CDR2 FQGTGA. Deletions cut 5 bases from V and 2 bases from J, with 13 bases between. The CDR3 loop spans 15 amino acids. As DNA, the CDR3 is TGTGCCAGCAGCCTAGGATTGACTGCCTACAATGAGCAGTTCTTC. Protein sequence: CASSLGLTAYNEQFF. The variable domain in full, completed from reference TRBV7-3 and TRBJ2-1, reads GAGVSQTPSNKVTEKGKYVELRCDPISGHTALYWYRQSLGQGPEFLIYFQGTGAADDSGLPNDRFFAVRPEGSVSTLKIQRTERGDSAVYLCASSLGLTAYNEQFFGPGTRLTVL.

The chain joins TRBV7-9 to TRBJ2-7; D is unclear. The germline V and J ends were trimmed by 5 bases and 7 bases, with 15 bases remaining between them. Germline loops: CDR1 SEHNR, CDR2 FQNEAQ (reference sequence). This CDR3 is 13 amino acids long. CDR3 sequence: CASSLRTEREQYF. CDR3 sequence (DNA): TGTGCCAGCAGCCTAAGGACCGAGAGGGAGCAGTACTTC.

The V gene is TRBV14, the J gene TRBJ1-2; D is perhaps TRBD1 (6 bases). Germline V CDR1 and CDR2: SGHDN, FVKESK. This CDR3 is 14 amino acids long. The ends were cut back, 1 base at V and 7 bases at J, with 13 bases in the middle. Here the CDR3 DNA reads TGTGCCAGCAGCCAAGGAGTACAGGGTCGTGGCTACACCTTC. Translation: CASSQGVQGRGYTF.

The chain employs TRBV5-5 and TRBJ2-1, with 8 bases aligning to TRBD2. This CDR3 is 16 amino acids long. Germline V gene data show CDR1 as SGHKS and CDR2 as YYEKEE (reference sequence). V lost 2 bases and J lost 1; bases outside the gene matches: 5. In nucleotides, the CDR3 is TGTGCCAGCAGCTTTACGGGCGGGAGGTCCTACAATGAGCAGTTCTTC. Translated, it gives CASSFTGGRSYNEQFF.

V usage is TRBV11-3 and J usage is TRBJ2-1, with unresolved D. Germline CDR1 SGHNT, CDR2 YENEEA. CDR3 length: 13 amino acids. V gave up 1 base and J gave up 9 bases, with 10 bases separating them. The CDR3: CASSLGWFSEQFF. The CDR3 DNA reads TGTGCCAGCAGCTTAGGATGGTTTAGTGAGCAGTTCTTC.

The rearrangement uses TRBV5-1 and TRBJ2-3; D not resolved. Germline lookup yields CDR1 SGHRS and CDR2 YFSETQ. The CDR3 is made up of 16 amino acids. The V end was cut by 4 bases, the J end by 2 bases, with 17 bases between. CDR3 DNA sequence: TGCGCCAGCAGCCCTGGAAAGGGAACAGTCACAGATACGCAGTATTTT. Translated: CASSPGKGTVTDTQYF.

The chain has TRBV9 and TRBJ2-3, with D perhaps matching TRBD1 (6 bases). From germline, CDR1 is SGDLS and CDR2 YYNGEE. The CDR3 is made up of 15 amino acids. The ends were cut back, 4 bases at V and 4 bases at J, with 16 bases in the middle. CDR3 protein: CASSSGRAGADTQYF. The CDR3, as DNA: TGTGCCAGCAGCTCGGGCAGGGCAGGGGCAGATACGCAGTATTTT.

The chain is built from TRBV29-1 and TRBJ2-3; D tentatively reads TRBD1 or TRBD2 (5 bases each). CDR3 size: 10 residues. CDR1 is SQVTM, CDR2 ANQGSEA, per germline. Trimming cost V 6 bases and J 14 bases, with 15 bases left between them. The CDR3 spells CSVQRTGLYF. The CDR3 DNA is TGCAGCGTCCAGAGGACGGGGCTGTATTTT.

The chain recombines TRBV29-1 with TRBJ1-1, with a possible D match to TRBD1 (5 bases). V lost 5 bases to trimming and J lost 1 base, with 14 bases between them. There are 14 residues in the CDR3. The V gene's germline CDR1 is SQVTM and CDR2 ANQGSEA. CDR3 in DNA: TGCAGCGTTTATGGCAGGGAATCGAACACTGAAGCTTTCTTT. Translation gives CSVYGRESNTEAFF.

The V and J genes are TRBV5-1 and TRBJ2-1, with D possibly being TRBD2 (5 bases). CDR3 length equals 15 residues. Trimming took off 0 bases at V and 4 bases at J, with 11 bases between the two ends. Germline CDR1 SGHRS, CDR2 YFSETQ. DNA for the CDR3: TGCGCCAGCAGCTTGGATTTTGCGGGTTACAATGAGCAGTTCTTC. It translates to CASSLDFAGYNEQFF.

This chain links TRBV7-9 with TRBJ2-7; tentatively, D is TRBD1 (5 bases). This CDR3 comprises 15 residues. The V gene's germline CDR1 is SEHNR and CDR2 FQNEAQ (reference sequence). V shed 2 bases and J shed 1 base, with 12 bases lying between them. The CDR3 here is CASSLSGNPSYEQYF. CDR3 coding DNA: TGTGCCAGCAGCTTATCAGGGAATCCGTCCTACGAGCAGTACTTC.

The rearrangement joins TRBV2 to TRBJ2-2, with 13 bases identical to TRBD2. There are 18 residues in the CDR3. V lost 6 bases, J lost 0 bases, and 7 bases stayed unmatched. CDR1 is SNHLY and CDR2 is FYNNEI in the germline V gene. The CDR3 spells CASRGGLAGRTNTGELFF. The DNA of the CDR3 is TGTGCCAGCAGGGGGGGACTAGCGGGACGAACGAACACCGGGGAGCTGTTTTTT.

The V gene is TRBV7-2, the J gene TRBJ2-7, with 15 bases that match TRBD2. Germline trimming cut 5 bases from V and 4 bases from J; bases unmatched to any gene: 9. Germline-derived CDR1 and CDR2 are SGHTA and FQGNSA. The CDR3 runs to 17 residues. CDR3 sequence reads: CASSQGTSGRQGYEQYF. In nucleotides, the CDR3 is TGTGCCAGCAGCCAGGGGACTAGCGGGAGGCAGGGTTACGAGCAGTACTTC.

The chain links TRBV28 to TRBJ1-1; D unresolved. The CDR3 runs to 13 residues. Trimming removed 8 bases from V and 6 bases from J, with 16 bases in between. CDR1 is MDHEN and CDR2 is SYDVKM in the germline V gene. The CDR3 coding sequence is TGTGCCAGCGTCCGTCCCGACTCGGCTGAAGCTTTCTTT. Encoded protein: CASVRPDSAEAFF.

About this clone: Within the sample, other DNA sequences also encode this same CDR3. The rearrangement uses TRBV29-1 and TRBJ2-7; the D gene is possibly TRBD1 (5 bases). CDR3 length equals 12 residues. The V end lost 3 bases, the J end lost 2 bases, and 8 bases lay between the germline ends. Germline values: CDR1 SQVTM, CDR2 ANQGSEA. The CDR3 DNA reads TGCAGCGTTGAGCAGGGTGCCTACGAGCAGTACTTC. It yields the protein CSVEQGAYEQYF.

This clone was recorded a few times. This CDR3 reads CSAFDGAAFF. CDR3 coding DNA: TGCAGCGCCTTCGACGGTGCAGCTTTCTTT. The rearrangement links TRBV29-1 to TRBJ1-1; D is unresolved. Germline V gene sequence: CDR1 SQVTM, CDR2 ANQGSEA. Trimming removed 7 bases from V and 10 bases from J, with 13 bases in between. The CDR3 consists of 10 residues.

This clone was seen only once. The chain recombines TRBV14 with TRBJ1-1; possibly TRBD1 for D (6 bases). V was pared by 4 bases and J by 5 bases, with 11 bases between. The CDR3 runs 13 residues. Per the germline V gene, CDR1 is SGHDN and CDR2 is FVKESK. The CDR3 DNA sequence: TGTGCCAGCAGCCTTCAGGGGCGAACTGAAGCTTTCTTT. Its translation: CASSLQGRTEAFF.

The V gene is TRBV2, the J gene TRBJ2-1; D is perhaps TRBD1 or TRBD2 (5 bases each). The ends were cut back, 2 bases at V and 2 bases at J, with 7 bases in the middle. The germline CDR1 and CDR2 sequences are SNHLY and FYNNEI. This CDR3 has 14 residues. The CDR3 DNA follows: TGTGCCAGCAGTGAAACGGGGCCCTACAATGAGCAGTTCTTC. Translating it yields CASSETGPYNEQFF.

This chain joins TRBV15 and TRBJ1-5, with a weak D call TRBD1 (5 bases). This CDR3 comprises 14 residues. Germline CDR1 and CDR2: LNHNV and YYDKDF (reference sequence). Trimming cost V 5 bases and J 7 bases, with 15 bases left between them. The CDR3 nucleotides read TGTGCCACCAGCGCGACAGCGTTTGGCCAGCCCCAGCATTTT. The encoded protein is CATSATAFGQPQHF.

The chain has TRBV28 and TRBJ2-5; D tentatively reads TRBD1 or TRBD2 (7 bases each). V was cut by 5 bases and J by 5 bases, with 15 bases left in between. The CDR3 is 14 amino acids. CDR1 is MDHEN, CDR2 SYDVKM, per germline. The CDR3 loop is CASSPQGGGETQYF. The DNA for the CDR3 is TGTGCCAGCAGTCCCCAGGGGGGGGGTGAGACCCAGTACTTC.

The CDR3 DNA reads as TGTGCCAGCAGTGACCAGAGCGGGGGGTTCCCCTACGAGCAGTACTTC. Its translation: CASSDQSGGFPYEQYF. This rearrangement joins TRBV25-1 to TRBJ2-7; 9 bases match TRBD2. J gave up 2 bases and V 3 bases, and 8 bases lay outside the gene matches. The CDR3 totals 16 residues. Germline V gene sequence: CDR1 MGHDK, CDR2 SYGVNS.

The chain couples TRBV18 to TRBJ1-4; TRBD1 matches 8 bases. The V gene end was trimmed by 8 bases and the J gene end by 7 bases; junction bases not matched to a gene: 9. CDR3 size: 14 residues. Germline V gene sequence: CDR1 KGHSH, CDR2 LQKENI. The CDR3 reads CASLQDGQGEKLFF. CDR3 nucleotide sequence: TGTGCCAGCCTTCAAGACGGACAGGGTGAAAAACTGTTTTTT.

The sample holds one count of this clone. V and J are TRBV10-3 and TRBJ2-7; D might be TRBD1 (6 bases). The CDR3 runs to 13 residues. V was pared by 10 bases and J by 1 base, with 14 bases between. CDR1 is ENHRY and CDR2 is SYGVKD in the germline V gene. CDR3: CATGGTQSYEQYF. The DNA for the CDR3 is TGTGCCACCGGTGGGACACAATCCTACGAGCAGTACTTC.